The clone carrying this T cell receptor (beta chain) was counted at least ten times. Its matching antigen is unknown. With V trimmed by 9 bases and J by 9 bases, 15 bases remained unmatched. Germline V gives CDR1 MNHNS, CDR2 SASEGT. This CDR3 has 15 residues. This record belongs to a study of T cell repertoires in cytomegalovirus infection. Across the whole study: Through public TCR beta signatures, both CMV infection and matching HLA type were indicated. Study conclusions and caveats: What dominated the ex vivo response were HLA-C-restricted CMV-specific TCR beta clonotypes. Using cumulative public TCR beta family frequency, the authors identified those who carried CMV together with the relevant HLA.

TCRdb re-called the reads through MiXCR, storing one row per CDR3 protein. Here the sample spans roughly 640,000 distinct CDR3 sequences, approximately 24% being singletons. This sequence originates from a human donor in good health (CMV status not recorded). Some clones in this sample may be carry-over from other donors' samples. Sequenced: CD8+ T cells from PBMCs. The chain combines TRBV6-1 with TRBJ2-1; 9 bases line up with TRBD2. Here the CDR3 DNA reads TGTGCCAGTCCTCCTGGCGGGGGGGCCGTCGGTGAGCAGTTCTTC. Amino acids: CASPPGGGAVGEQFF.